This TCR beta chain was profiled in a study of blood T cell repertoires in COVID-19. With V trimmed by 5 bases and J by 4 bases, 6 bases remained unmatched. The CDR3 covers 15 residues. Looked up from germline, CDR1 is KGHDR and CDR2 is SFDVKD. In the authors' workflow: Researchers report that nucleated cell counts were estimated from reference gene primer amplification. The table came from immunoSEQ multiplex PCR; TCRdb's copy has only in-frame clones and leaves some out. That table gives V, J and clone size, and the DNA gave D and trimming. The sample has around 150,000 clones; approximately 90% are singletons.

The clonotype was recovered from a man aged 30 to 45 with COVID-19, enrolled during active disease. The chain employs TRBV24-1 and TRBJ1-5; 8 bases map to TRBD1. The source material was peripheral blood. For the CDR3, the DNA is TGTGCCACCAGTGGTATGGGACAGGCGAATCAGCCCCAGCATTTT. This sequence encodes CATSGMGQANQPQHF.